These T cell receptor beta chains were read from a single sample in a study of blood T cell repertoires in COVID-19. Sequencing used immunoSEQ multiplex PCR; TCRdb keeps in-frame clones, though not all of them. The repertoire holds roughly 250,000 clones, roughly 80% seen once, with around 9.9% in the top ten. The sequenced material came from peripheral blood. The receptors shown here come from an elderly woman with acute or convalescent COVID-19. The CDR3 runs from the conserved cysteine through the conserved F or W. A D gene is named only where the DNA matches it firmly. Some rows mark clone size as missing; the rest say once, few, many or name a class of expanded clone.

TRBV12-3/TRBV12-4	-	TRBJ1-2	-	CASSLLGGGGYTF	TGTGCCAGCAGTTTGCTTGGGGGCGGCGGCTACACCTTC
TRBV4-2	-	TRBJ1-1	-	CASSADGGDTEAFF	TGTGCCAGCAGCGCCGACGGGGGGGACACTGAAGCTTTCTTT
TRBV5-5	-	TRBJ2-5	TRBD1	CASSFSHGRGRETQYF	TGTGCCAGCAGCTTCTCTCACGGCAGGGGGCGGGAGACCCAGTACTTC
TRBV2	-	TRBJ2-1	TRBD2	CASSLLAGSSYNEQFF	TGTGCCAGCAGTCTACTAGCGGGGAGCTCCTACAATGAGCAGTTCTTC
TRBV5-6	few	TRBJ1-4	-	CASSGQTGLNEKLFF	TGTGCCAGCAGCGGCCAGACAGGCCTTAATGAAAAACTGTTTTTT
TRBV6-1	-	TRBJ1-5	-	CASSESTGRNQPQHF	TGTGCCAGCAGTGAATCAACAGGGCGGAATCAGCCCCAGCATTTT
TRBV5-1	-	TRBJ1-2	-	CASRGQPSNYGYTF	TGCGCCAGCAGAGGACAGCCGTCTAACTATGGCTACACCTTC
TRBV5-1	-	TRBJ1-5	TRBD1	CASSFTGGQPQHF	TGCGCCAGCAGCTTCACAGGGGGGCAGCCCCAGCATTTT
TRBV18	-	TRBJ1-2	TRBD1	CASSPLGQGAGYTF	TGTGCCAGCTCACCACTTGGACAGGGGGCAGGCTACACCTTC
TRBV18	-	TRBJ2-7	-	CASSLSSYEQYF	TGTGCCAGCTCACTGAGCTCCTACGAGCAGTACTTC
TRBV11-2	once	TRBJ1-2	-	CASSSGLMNYGYTF	TGTGCCAGCAGCTCGGGACTCATGAACTATGGCTACACCTTC
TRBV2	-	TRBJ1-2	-	CATDSDLNYGYTF	TGTGCCACGGACAGCGACCTTAACTATGGCTACACCTTC
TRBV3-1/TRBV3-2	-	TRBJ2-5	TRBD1	CASSQGTGGQTQYF	TGTGCCAGCAGCCAAGGGACAGGGGGACAGACCCAGTACTTC
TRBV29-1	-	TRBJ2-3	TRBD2	CSVLAGGPGTQYF	TGCAGCGTTCTAGCGGGGGGGCCGGGCACGCAGTATTTT
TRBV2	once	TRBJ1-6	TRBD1	CASSLQDRAGSPLHF	TGTGCCAGCAGCCTACAGGACAGGGCTGGATCACCCCTCCACTTT
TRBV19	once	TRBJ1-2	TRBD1	CASTMQGQSYGYTF	TGTGCCAGTACAATGCAGGGACAGTCCTATGGCTACACCTTC
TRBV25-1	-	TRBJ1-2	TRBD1	CASSARGTGGNGYTF	TGTGCCAGCAGTGCCCGAGGGACAGGGGGGAATGGCTACACCTTC
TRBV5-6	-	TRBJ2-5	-	CASSLAGPETQYF	TGTGCCAGCAGCTTGGCAGGGCCAGAGACCCAGTACTTC
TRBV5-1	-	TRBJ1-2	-	CASSLERDGLYGYTF	TGCGCCAGCAGCTTGGAGAGGGATGGGCTATATGGCTACACCTTC
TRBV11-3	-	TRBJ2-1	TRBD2	CASSLFLAGQNEQFF	TGTGCCAGCAGCTTATTCCTAGCGGGGCAAAATGAGCAGTTCTTC
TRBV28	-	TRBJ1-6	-	CASSSNSPSYNSPLHF	TGTGCCAGCAGTTCAAACAGCCCCTCCTATAATTCACCCCTCCACTTT
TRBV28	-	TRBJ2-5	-	CASSLTGIQTQYF	TGTGCCAGCAGTTTAACAGGGATACAGACCCAGTACTTC
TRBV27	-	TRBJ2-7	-	CASKSGQQVPYEQYF	TGTGCCAGCAAATCGGGACAACAAGTCCCCTACGAGCAGTACTTC
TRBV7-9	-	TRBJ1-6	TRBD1	CASSLATGGTSPLHF	TGTGCCAGCAGCTTAGCGACAGGGGGCACCTCACCCCTCCACTTT
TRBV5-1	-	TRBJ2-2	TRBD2	CASGGESNTGELFF	TGCGCCAGCGGGGGGGAGTCGAACACCGGGGAGCTGTTTTTT
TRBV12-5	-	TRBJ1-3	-	CASGDSLGNTIYF	TGTGCTAGTGGAGACAGCCTCGGGAACACCATATATTTT
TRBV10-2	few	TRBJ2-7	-	CASSATGTLYEQYF	TGCGCCAGCAGTGCAACAGGGACCCTCTACGAGCAGTACTTC
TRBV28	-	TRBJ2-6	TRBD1	CASSSRGQGISGANVLTF	TGTGCCAGCAGTTCCCGTGGACAGGGAATCTCTGGGGCCAACGTCCTGACTTTC
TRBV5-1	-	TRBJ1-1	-	CASAAEDTEAFF	TGCGCCAGCGCGGCCGAAGACACTGAAGCTTTCTTT
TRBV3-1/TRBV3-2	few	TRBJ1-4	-	CASSQDATNEKLFF	TGTGCCAGCAGCCAAGATGCGACTAATGAAAAACTGTTTTTT
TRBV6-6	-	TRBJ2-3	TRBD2	CASSPGGGGTDTQYF	TGTGCCAGCAGCCCCGGGGGGGGTGGCACAGATACGCAGTATTTT
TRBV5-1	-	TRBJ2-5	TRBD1	CASSLGKGQGARETQYF	TGCGCCAGCAGCTTGGGTAAAGGACAGGGGGCGCGGGAGACCCAGTACTTC
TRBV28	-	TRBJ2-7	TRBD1	CASSLGARGNVHEQYF	TGTGCCAGCAGTTTAGGGGCCAGGGGGAACGTCCACGAGCAGTACTTC
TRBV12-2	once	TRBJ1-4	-	CARDRGKVNEKLFF	TGTGCAAGGGACAGGGGAAAAGTTAATGAAAAACTGTTTTTT
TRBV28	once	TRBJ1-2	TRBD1	CASSLTGTGLATYGYTF	TGTGCCAGCAGTCTAACCGGGACAGGGTTGGCCACCTATGGCTACACCTTC
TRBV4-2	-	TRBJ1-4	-	CASSHPLRSTNEKLFF	TGTGCCAGCAGCCATCCGCTCAGATCAACTAATGAAAAACTGTTTTTT
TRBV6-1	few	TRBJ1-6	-	CASSEHGNSPLHF	TGTGCCAGCAGTGAACACGGGAATTCACCCCTCCACTTT
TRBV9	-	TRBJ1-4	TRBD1	CASSVGQGVSNEKLFF	TGTGCCAGCAGCGTAGGACAGGGGGTCTCTAATGAAAAACTGTTTTTT
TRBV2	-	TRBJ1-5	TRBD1	CASSEATGVNQPQHF	TGTGCCAGCAGTGAAGCAACAGGGGTAAATCAGCCCCAGCATTTT
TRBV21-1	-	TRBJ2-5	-	CASSLSSETQYF	TGTGCCAGCAGCCTGTCGAGTGAGACCCAGTACTTC
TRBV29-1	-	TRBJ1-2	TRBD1	CSVETGGRANYGYTF	TGCAGCGTCGAAACAGGGGGTCGAGCTAACTATGGCTACACCTTC
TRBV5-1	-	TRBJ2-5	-	CASSLSPGVQETQYF	TGCGCCAGCAGCTTGTCTCCAGGGGTCCAAGAGACCCAGTACTTC
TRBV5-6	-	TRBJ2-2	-	CASSRAQGRSNTGELFF	TGTGCCAGCAGCCGAGCGCAGGGGCGATCGAACACCGGGGAGCTGTTTTTT
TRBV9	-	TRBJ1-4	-	CASSVGGSNEKLFF	TGTGCCAGCAGCGTAGGCGGGTCTAATGAAAAACTGTTTTTT
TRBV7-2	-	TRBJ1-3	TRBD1	CASSPGGGGNTIYF	TGTGCCAGCAGCCCAGGGGGAGGTGGAAACACCATATATTTT
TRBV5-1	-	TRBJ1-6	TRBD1	CASSPTGSGSPLHF	TGCGCCAGCAGCCCGACAGGGTCTGGTTCACCCCTCCACTTT
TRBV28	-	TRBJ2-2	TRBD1	CASSRFTNTGTGRTGELFF	TGTGCCAGCAGCCGATTCACCAACACCGGGACAGGGAGGACCGGGGAGCTGTTTTTT
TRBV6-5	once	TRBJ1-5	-	CASSYSGTGNQPQHF	TGTGCCAGCAGTTACTCTGGGACTGGGAATCAGCCCCAGCATTTT
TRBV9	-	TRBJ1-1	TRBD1	CASSRGTGLVNTEAFF	TGTGCCAGCAGCCGGGGGACAGGGTTGGTGAACACTGAAGCTTTCTTT
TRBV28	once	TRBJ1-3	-	CASTAGPPGNTIYF	TGTGCCAGCACCGCGGGGCCCCCTGGAAACACCATATATTTT